This T cell receptor (beta chain) was profiled in a study of shared clonotypes between healthy human individuals. At the deep level, the assay was run. Some clones are missing from TCRdb's copy, which holds only in-frame ones; the method was immunoSEQ multiplex PCR. The sample includes approximately 350,000 clones, roughly 96% seen only once; the top ten take about 0.32%. On this clone itself: Its antigen is unknown.

Germline loops: CDR1 MNHNY, CDR2 SVGAGI (reference sequence). V was shortened by 7 bases and J by 6 bases, with 9 bases between the two germline ends. This CDR3 is built from 12 residues. CD8 memory was a combination of CD45RO+ cells and CCR7-negative CD45RA+ TemRA cells. General study findings and limits: The researchers took only blood, and tissue repertoires probably look different. Donor scarcity curtailed the genetic and exposure-history diversity represented herein.

J is TRBJ2-2 and V is TRBV6-6; D is uncertain. The clonotype comes from a man under 40 in good health. Sequencing input: memory CD8+ T cells sorted from blood. Subset noted: CD45RO+ cells pooled with CCR7-negative TemRA cells. The CDR3 region is CASTIHAGELFF. The CDR3 DNA reads as TGTGCCAGCACTATTCATGCCGGGGAGCTGTTTTTT.